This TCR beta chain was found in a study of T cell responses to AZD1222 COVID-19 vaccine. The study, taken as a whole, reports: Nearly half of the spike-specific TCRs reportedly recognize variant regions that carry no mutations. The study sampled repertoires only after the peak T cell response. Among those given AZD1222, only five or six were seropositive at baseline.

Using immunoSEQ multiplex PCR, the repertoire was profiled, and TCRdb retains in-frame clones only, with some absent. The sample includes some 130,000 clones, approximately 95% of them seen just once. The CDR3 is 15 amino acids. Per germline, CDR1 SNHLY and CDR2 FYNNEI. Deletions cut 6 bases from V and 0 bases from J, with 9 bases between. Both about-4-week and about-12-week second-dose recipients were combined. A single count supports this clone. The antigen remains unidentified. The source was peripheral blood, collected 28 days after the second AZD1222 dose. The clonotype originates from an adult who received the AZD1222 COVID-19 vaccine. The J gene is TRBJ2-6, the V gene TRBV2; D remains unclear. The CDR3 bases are TGTGCCAGCAGGGATGGCGCCTCTGGGGCCAACGTCCTGACTTTC. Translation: CASRDGASGANVLTF.